The clone carrying this TCR beta chain was seen just once. Its matching antigen is unknown. With 60 Vbeta and 13 Jbeta primers, the PCR was carried out. TCRdb keeps only in-frame clones here, not all; method: immunoSEQ multiplex PCR. The repertoire consists of some 150,000 clones, with about two thirds occurring once and the leading ten covering roughly 2.5%. This entry is derived from a study of cytomegalovirus exposure and HLA in healthy donors. Study-wide points: As immune exposure information, only CMV serostatus was available. Clonal expansion, a later analysis showed, was greater in HLA-associated TCR beta chains than in equally common others.

Germline lookup yields CDR1 LNHDA and CDR2 SQIVND (reference sequence). The ends were cut back, 3 bases at V and 6 bases at J, with 12 bases in the middle. The CDR3 has 13 residues. Sequenced sample: PBMCs. The chain carries TRBV19 and TRBJ2-7, with D maybe TRBD1 (5 bases). The source is a woman between 40 and 50 years old in good health and CMV-seronegative. This CDR3 is CASSMGPGPEQYF. The CDR3 bases are TGTGCCAGTAGTATGGGCCCAGGGCCCGAGCAGTACTTC.